Below, 16 T cell receptor beta chains from the same sample are listed, as sequenced in a study of T-cell reconstitution after alpha-beta-depleted transplantation in children. Researchers prepared the TCRbeta library using unique molecular identifiers, the study reports. TCRdb fed the PCR reads into MiXCR, producing one record per CDR3 protein. The sample holds 600,000 to 800,000 distinct CDR3 sequences, around 14% seen once. The sequences come from PBMCs, collected before TCRalphabeta/CD19-depleted stem cell transplant. The receptors originated from a girl under 10 years old with congenital amegakaryocytic thrombocytopenia, due to receive a stem cell transplant.

This clonotype turned up a few times. This chain links TRBV7-8 with TRBJ1-2; D is uncertain. With 6 bases removed from V and 5 bases from J, the gap between germline ends came to 25 bases. The CDR3 loop spans 17 amino acids. Germline V gene lookup returns CDR1 SGHVS and CDR2 FQNEAQ. CDR3 protein: CASRLSAPIEDLYGYTF. In DNA, the CDR3 is TGTGCCAGCAGGCTTTCAGCTCCCATAGAAGACCTTTATGGCTACACCTTC.

The chain is built from TRBV12-3 or TRBV12-4 and TRBJ1-1; the D is unclear. V gave up 3 bases and J gave up 5 bases, with 7 bases separating them. CDR3 size: 12 residues. This CDR3 reads CASSFRRTEAFF. The CDR3 region has the DNA TGTGCCAGCAGTTTCCGTCGAACTGAAGCTTTCTTT.

The rearrangement uses TRBV5-1 and TRBJ2-3, with TRBD1 as a possible D gene (5 bases). Germline-derived CDR1 and CDR2 are SGHRS and YFSETQ. The length of the CDR3 is 15 residues. Between the trimmed V and J ends, which lost 0 bases and 4 bases, there was a span of 12 bases. The CDR3 coding sequence is TGCGCCAGCAGCTTGGCCTCAGGGAACGCAGATACGCAGTATTTT. It translates to CASSLASGNADTQYF.

The chain recombines TRBV5-1 with TRBJ2-7, with D unclear. The length of the CDR3 is 15 residues. Trimming took 0 bases from V and 5 from J, leaving 15 bases between them. CDR1 and CDR2 from the germline V gene are SGHRS and YFSETQ. Here the CDR3 reads CASSLVWTPGDEQYF. Here the CDR3 DNA reads TGCGCCAGCAGCTTGGTCTGGACCCCTGGGGACGAGCAGTACTTC.

The table lists this clonotype with a few counts. The chain carries TRBV3-1 and TRBJ2-5, with D unclear. The CDR3 has 16 amino acids. Germline CDR1 reads LGHDT; CDR2 reads YNNKEL (reference sequence). The V end was cut by 1 base, the J end by 2 bases, with 14 bases between. This CDR3 reads CASSQAFSRLQETQYF. The CDR3 DNA is TGTGCCAGCAGCCAAGCTTTTTCGCGGCTACAAGAGACCCAGTACTTC.

There are many counts of this clonotype. The chain carries TRBV7-3 and TRBJ2-1, with D unresolved. The CDR3 runs 12 residues. V was clipped by 0 bases and J by 10 bases, with 7 bases between them. Germline V CDR1 and CDR2: SGHTA, FQGTGA. CDR3 residues: CASSLTVGEQFF. The CDR3 DNA reads as TGTGCCAGCAGCTTAACAGTTGGCGAGCAGTTCTTC.

The chain couples TRBV20-1 to TRBJ2-3; tentative D call: TRBD1 (6 bases). V lost 6 bases and J lost 2, with 9 bases in between. Germline CDR1 DFQATT, CDR2 SNEGSKA (reference sequence). The CDR3 loop spans 12 amino acids. CDR3 sequence: CSAWGHTDTQYF. The CDR3 DNA is TGCAGTGCATGGGGACACACAGATACGCAGTATTTT.

The sample holds a few counts of this clonotype. The V call is TRBV12-3 or TRBV12-4, the J call TRBJ1-1; 8 nucleotides match TRBD1. The CDR3 consists of 13 residues. J lost 4 bases, V lost 6 bases, and 4 bases had no gene match. The CDR3 spells CASSRDRFTEAFF. The CDR3 region has the DNA TGTGCCAGCAGCCGGGACAGGTTCACTGAAGCTTTCTTT.

This clonotype was found many times. CDR3 DNA: TGTGCCAGCAGCATTACCGGGACAGGGGCGTACAATGAGCAGTTCTTC. Translating gives CASSITGTGAYNEQFF. The chain couples TRBV7-2 to TRBJ2-1, with TRBD1 matching over 10 bases. This CDR3 contains 16 residues. Germline trimming cut 5 bases from V and 4 bases from J; bases unmatched to any gene: 8. The germline V gene has CDR1 SGHTA and CDR2 FQGNSA.

This clonotype was seen more than once but under ten times. The rearrangement uses TRBV9 and TRBJ2-2; D gene unclear. CDR1 is SGDLS and CDR2 is YYNGEE in the germline V gene. The germline V and J ends were trimmed by 4 bases and 1 base, with 11 bases remaining between them. The CDR3 runs 15 residues. The CDR3 is CASSPPGVNTGELFF. The CDR3 DNA is TGTGCCAGCAGCCCCCCGGGTGTGAACACCGGGGAGCTGTTTTTT.

The V call is TRBV11-1, the J call TRBJ2-4; TRBD2 is a possible D gene (6 bases). The CDR3 is 18 amino acids. Germline V CDR1 and CDR2: SGHAT, FQDESV (reference sequence). The ends were cut back, 1 base at V and 4 bases at J, with 20 bases in the middle. CDR3 residues: CASSLEAGGRQPKNIQYF. Written as DNA, the CDR3 is TGTGCCAGCAGCTTAGAGGCCGGAGGGCGACAGCCTAAAAACATTCAGTACTTC.

This clonotype has ten or more counts. V is TRBV28 and J is TRBJ2-3; 7 bases are a match to TRBD2. The CDR3 contains 15 residues. Per the germline V gene, CDR1 is MDHEN and CDR2 is SYDVKM. The trim removed 6 bases at V and 2 bases at J, leaving 8 bases unmatched. CDR3 nucleotides: TGTGCCAGCAGACAAGCGGGGACCAACACAGATACGCAGTATTTT. Translated, it gives CASRQAGTNTDTQYF.

At least ten counts were recorded for this clonotype. V usage is TRBV5-1 and J usage is TRBJ2-7, with D unresolved. Looked up from germline, CDR1 is SGHRS and CDR2 is YFSETQ. Trimming shortened V by 3 bases and J by 3 bases, and 13 bases separated the two germline ends. The CDR3 consists of 14 residues. This CDR3 is CASSWLGQDYEQYF. In nucleotides, the CDR3 is TGCGCCAGCAGCTGGTTAGGCCAGGACTACGAGCAGTACTTC.

The chain couples TRBV29-1 to TRBJ2-7; tentatively, D is TRBD1 (5 bases). CDR1 SQVTM and CDR2 ANQGSEA come from the germline V gene. Trimming took 6 bases from V and 3 from J, leaving 15 bases between them. This CDR3 is built from 13 residues. In DNA, the CDR3 is TGCAGCGTCGACAGCGAAGGGAACTACGAGCAGTACTTC. Amino acids: CSVDSEGNYEQYF.

J is TRBJ2-5 and V is TRBV5-1; possibly TRBD1 for D (5 bases). Germline CDR1 and CDR2: SGHRS and YFSETQ. There are 15 residues in the CDR3. The ends were cut back, 1 base at V and 5 bases at J, with 15 bases in the middle. The CDR3 region has the DNA TGCGCCAGCAGCTTGTCTCCAGGGTCCAAGGAGACCCAGTACTTC. Its protein product is CASSLSPGSKETQYF. Full variable domain (missing parts from reference TRBV5-1 and TRBJ2-5): KAGVTQTPRYLIKTRGQQVTLSCSPISGHRSVSWYQQTPGQGLQFLFEYFSETQRNKGNFPGRFSGRQFSNSRSEMNVSTLELGDSALYLCASSLSPGSKETQYFGPGTRLLVL.

This clonotype came up a few times. V gene TRBV28 combines with J gene TRBJ2-3, with 9 bases identical to TRBD2. Per germline, CDR1 MDHEN and CDR2 SYDVKM. The junction had 3 bases not matched to a gene; V was cut back by 3 bases and J by 5 bases. The CDR3 is 14 residues long. CDR3 nucleotides: TGTGCCAGCAGTTTTGCACTAGCGGGAGATACGCAGTATTTT. Its translation is CASSFALAGDTQYF.